This passage covers 25 T cell receptor beta chains from one sample sequenced in a study of T cells expressing NK-cell markers. TCRdb re-called the 5' RACE reads and gives one entry per CDR3 protein, without DNA. This table holds fewer than 400,000 distinct CDR3 sequences. The specimen sequenced was blood T cells: a sorted CD56 or NKG2C T cell subset, CD4+ or CD8+ T cells, or bulk PBMC T cells (not recorded which). These receptors all stem from a woman aged 45-65 years in good health.

The chain carries TRBV27 and TRBJ2-2; the TCRdb call, TRBD1, lacks DNA for checking. This CDR3 is 17 amino acids long. The germline V gene has CDR1 MNHEY and CDR2 SMNVEV (reference sequence). The CDR3 sequence is CASSLSPWGSNTGELFF.

V gene TRBV25-1 combines with J gene TRBJ2-6. CDR1 MGHDK and CDR2 SYGVNS come from the germline V gene. CDR3 length equals 16 residues. CDR3 sequence reads: CASSRLSGSGANVLTF.

The genes are TRBV20-1 and TRBJ2-3; lacking DNA, the TRBD2 call made by TCRdb goes unchecked. Germline assignment: CDR1 DFQATT and CDR2 SNEGSKA (reference sequence). CDR3 length equals 15 residues. Here the CDR3 reads CSARGLAELTDTQYF.

The chain joins TRBV10-3 to TRBJ2-5; the D gene TCRdb calls, TRBD2, cannot be checked with no DNA. The CDR3 loop spans 14 amino acids. The germline V gene has CDR1 ENHRY and CDR2 SYGVKD. The CDR3 is CATRGAGRSETQYF.

The chain employs TRBV29-1 and TRBJ2-1; there is no DNA to check the TCRdb D call of TRBD1. CDR1 SQVTM and CDR2 ANQGSEA come from the germline V gene. There are 13 residues in the CDR3. The CDR3 here is CSAQDPNAPEQFF.

The chain recombines TRBV12-3 or TRBV12-4 with TRBJ2-1; the TCRdb D gene call, TRBD2, has no DNA to confirm it. The CDR3 sequence is 14 residues long. The CDR3 spells CASTTTSGRDEQFF.

This chain joins TRBV6-5 and TRBJ2-1; TCRdb gives TRBD2 as the D gene, but with no DNA this cannot be confirmed. Germline CDR1 and CDR2: MNHEY and SVGAGI. This CDR3 has 13 residues. CDR3: CASSLARGGEQFF.

The chain employs TRBV6-5 and TRBJ1-1. The germline gives CDR1 MNHEY, CDR2 SVGAGI. This CDR3 is built from 13 residues. CDR3 loop: CASSYSQFTEAFF.

V and J are TRBV6-5 and TRBJ2-1. The CDR3 length is 11 residues. Germline V gene lookup returns CDR1 MNHEY and CDR2 SVGAGI. CDR3 protein: CASVKYNEQFF.

CDR3: CASSHPPLRGIHEQYF. The rearrangement joins TRBV4-1 to TRBJ2-7; no DNA is available, so the TRBD1 call from TCRdb remains unchecked. CDR3 length equals 16 residues. The germline V gene encodes CDR1 MGHRA and CDR2 YSYEKL.

The V and J genes are TRBV12-3 or TRBV12-4 and TRBJ1-5; the TCRdb call, TRBD1, lacks DNA for checking. CDR3 length equals 14 residues. This chain's CDR3 is CASSLGGWNQPQHF.

CDR3 amino acids: CASSLGGRRWAGSYTF. The rearrangement joins TRBV6-1 to TRBJ1-2; the D call of TRBD1 rests on TCRdb alone, since no DNA is present to check it. The CDR3 totals 16 residues. Germline V gene lookup returns CDR1 MNHNS and CDR2 SASEGT.

The CDR3 reads CASSPGFSGTNTGELFF. V is TRBV7-9 and J is TRBJ2-2; absent DNA, TCRdb's TRBD2 call cannot be checked. The V gene's germline CDR1 is SEHNR and CDR2 FQNEAQ (reference sequence). The CDR3 runs 17 residues. Drawing the rest from reference TRBV7-9 and TRBJ2-2, the complete variable domain is DTGVSQNPRHKITKRGQNVTFRCDPISEHNRLYWYRQTLGQGPEFLTYFQNEAQLEKSRLLSDRFSAERPKGSFSTLEIQRTEQGDSAMYLCASSPGFSGTNTGELFFGEGSRLTVL.

This chain links TRBV5-1 with TRBJ2-1; TCRdb's D gene call, TRBD2, goes unchecked for lack of DNA. The CDR3 has 19 residues. Germline V gene sequence: CDR1 SGHRS, CDR2 YFSETQ. CDR3: CASRPPLREGLNSYNEQFF.

The rearrangement links TRBV30 to TRBJ1-2. This CDR3 spans 13 amino acids. Germline loops: CDR1 GTSNPN, CDR2 SVGIG (reference sequence). The chain's CDR3 is CGLGVGGLYGYTF. The full variable domain, rest sourced from reference TRBV30 and TRBJ1-2, is SQTIHQWPATLVQPVGSPLSLECTVEGTSNPNLYWYRQAAGRGLQLLFYSVGIGQISSEVPQNLSASRPQDRQFILSSKKLLLSDSGFYLCGLGVGGLYGYTFGSGTRLTVV.

The chain recombines TRBV5-6 with TRBJ2-7; TCRdb lists TRBD1, though no DNA is available to test this call. The CDR3 spans 13 residues. Germline assignment: CDR1 SGHDT and CDR2 YYEEEE. The CDR3 here is CASRRDTSYEQYF.

The chain recombines TRBV12-3 or TRBV12-4 with TRBJ2-2. CDR3 length: 14 amino acids. CDR3 loop: CASSVDSYTGELFF.

This chain joins TRBV10-3 and TRBJ2-1. CDR1 ENHRY and CDR2 SYGVKD come from the germline V gene. The CDR3 spans 14 residues. CDR3 protein: CAISESGVDNEQFF.

The chain combines TRBV15 with TRBJ2-1; TCRdb outputs TRBD2, but without DNA this stays unchecked. The germline V gene has CDR1 LNHNV and CDR2 YYDKDF (reference sequence). CDR3 length: 15 residues. The CDR3 reads CATSNGGRAEDEQFF.

V gene TRBV11-1 combines with J gene TRBJ2-1; the D call from TCRdb, TRBD1, cannot be confirmed without DNA. The CDR3 loop spans 14 amino acids. Germline values: CDR1 SGHAT, CDR2 FQDESV (reference sequence). CDR3 sequence: CASSSRTGNNEQFF.

The chain recombines TRBV10-3 with TRBJ2-1; TCRdb returns TRBD1, unconfirmable since there is no DNA. The CDR3 length is 22 residues. CDR1 ENHRY and CDR2 SYGVKD come from the germline V gene. Here the CDR3 reads CAITAEGKAQTVKRRGYNEQFF.

The gene calls are TRBV5-1 and TRBJ1-1; checking the TCRdb D call of TRBD1 is not possible without DNA. Germline V CDR1 and CDR2: SGHRS, YFSETQ. The CDR3 extends over 16 amino acids. This CDR3 reads CASSLGPSGTGFEAFF.

The chain couples TRBV19 to TRBJ1-2; no DNA is available, so the TRBD1 call from TCRdb remains unchecked. This CDR3 is 12 amino acids long. Germline assignment: CDR1 LNHDA and CDR2 SQIVND (reference sequence). This chain's CDR3 is CASSDRVRGYTF.

V gene TRBV12-3 or TRBV12-4 combines with J gene TRBJ1-3; TCRdb gives TRBD1 as the D gene, but with no DNA this cannot be confirmed. The CDR3 covers 14 residues. CDR3 protein: CASSLGTGGNTIYF.

The chain links TRBV10-3 to TRBJ2-1; checking the TCRdb D call of TRBD1 is not possible without DNA. Germline-derived CDR1 and CDR2 are ENHRY and SYGVKD. The CDR3 totals 11 residues. CDR3 sequence: CAIGGAREQFF.